Below, 11 T cell receptor beta chains from the same sample are listed, as sequenced in a study of human T cells and chemical hapten exposure. Noted time point: patch test 2, 6 weeks after DPC sensitization. Treatment of the sample: therapeutic diphenylcyclopropenone sensitization with weekly scalp DPC. TCRdb re-analysed the RACE reads in MiXCR, keeping a single row per CDR3 protein. The sample consists of about 70,000 distinct CDR3 sequences, approximately 9% of them appearing once. The material was whole blood, obtained in connection with sensitization to the hapten diphenylcyclopropenone (DPC). The receptor source for this set is a woman in her fifties or sixties with alopecia areata. Some clones in this sample may be carry-over from other donors' samples.

V is TRBV5-6 and J is TRBJ2-5; D not certain. This CDR3 contains 14 residues. In germline, CDR1 is SGHDT, CDR2 YYEEEE. Trimming shortened V by 3 bases and J by 5 bases, and 14 bases separated the two germline ends. As DNA, the CDR3 is TGTGCCAGCAGCTGGACGTTGAGGATCGAGACCCAGTACTTC. Its translation is CASSWTLRIETQYF.

This clonotype was found a few times. This sequence joins TRBV20-1 and TRBJ2-3; a weak D match, TRBD2 (6 bases). In germline, CDR1 is DFQATT, CDR2 SNEGSKA (reference sequence). V was clipped by 2 bases and J by 1 base, with 22 bases between them. The CDR3 has 18 residues. CDR3 DNA sequence: TGCAGTGCTAGATTCGGAGGGTTTGGGGCTAGCGGCACAGATACGCAGTATTTT. Translation: CSARFGGFGASGTDTQYF.

This clonotype has a handful of counts. The V call is TRBV27, the J call TRBJ2-3; D is uncertain. Germline-derived CDR1 and CDR2 are MNHEY and SMNVEV (reference sequence). This CDR3 is 13 amino acids long. V was shortened by 5 bases and J by 2 bases, with 8 bases between the two germline ends. CDR3 sequence: CASSNAYTDTQYF. CDR3 coding DNA: TGTGCCAGCAGTAACGCATACACAGATACGCAGTATTTT.

This clonotype was counted a few times. The V gene is TRBV9, the J gene TRBJ2-1, with TRBD2 as a possible D gene (7 bases). Trimming shortened V by 6 bases and J by 6 bases, and 25 bases separated the two germline ends. The CDR3 consists of 17 residues. From germline, CDR1 is SGDLS and CDR2 YYNGEE. The CDR3 protein is CASTRGGGSPRANEQFF. In DNA, the CDR3 is TGTGCCAGCACCCGAGGGGGAGGGAGTCCTAGAGCCAATGAGCAGTTCTTC.

This clonotype was detected only a few times. The CDR3 loop is CASSLAGTSGAGEQYF. Written as DNA, the CDR3 is TGTGCCAGCAGCTTAGCCGGGACTAGCGGGGCCGGCGAGCAGTACTTC. The J gene is TRBJ2-7, the V gene TRBV7-9; the match to TRBD2 covers 13 bases. The junction had 5 bases not matched to a gene; V was cut back by 0 bases and J by 6 bases. Germline CDR1 SEHNR, CDR2 FQNEAQ (reference sequence). The CDR3 loop spans 16 amino acids.

The V and J genes are TRBV2 and TRBJ2-3; 8 positions match TRBD2. The V gene end was trimmed by 4 bases and the J gene end by 1 base; junction bases not matched to a gene: 10. Per the germline V gene, CDR1 is SNHLY and CDR2 is FYNNEI. The CDR3 consists of 17 residues. Here the CDR3 DNA reads TGTGCCAGCAGTGGAACGCGACTAGCGTTCGGCACAGATACGCAGTATTTT. Protein sequence: CASSGTRLAFGTDTQYF.

Ten or more counts support this clonotype. The V and J genes are TRBV12-5 and TRBJ2-3; no definite D call. Germline-derived CDR1 and CDR2 are LGHNT and FRNRAP. V gave up 7 bases and J gave up 5 bases, with 7 bases separating them. CDR3 length: 11 amino acids. CDR3 sequence (DNA): TGTGCTAGTGTCGATGGAGATACGCAGTATTTT. It encodes CASVDGDTQYF. The full variable domain, its missing parts supplied by reference TRBV12-5 and TRBJ2-3, is DARVTQTPRHKVTEMGQEVTMRCQPILGHNTVFWYRQTMMQGLELLAYFRNRAPLDDSGMPKDRFSAEMPDATLATLKIQPSEPRDSAVYFCASVDGDTQYFGPGTRLTVL.

Only a few counts were recorded for this clonotype. The V and J genes are TRBV6-2 or TRBV6-3 and TRBJ2-7; D is undetermined. Trimming cost V 7 bases and J 3 bases, with 10 bases left between them. Germline CDR1 MNHEY, CDR2 SVGEGT. The CDR3 consists of 12 residues. The CDR3 spells CASKDQLYEQYF. CDR3 DNA sequence: TGTGCCAGCAAGGACCAACTCTACGAGCAGTACTTC.

This clonotype came up a few times. The chain links TRBV20-1 to TRBJ2-1; a possible D gene is TRBD2 (5 bases). CDR3 size: 13 residues. Trimming left V 3 bases short and J 3 bases short, with 9 bases between. From germline, CDR1 is DFQATT and CDR2 SNEGSKA (reference sequence). CDR3 nucleotides: TGCAGTGCTAGGGGCCGGGACTACAATGAGCAGTTCTTC. Protein sequence: CSARGRDYNEQFF.

This clonotype occurred a few times. The chain has TRBV28 and TRBJ2-1; a weak D match, TRBD1 (6 bases). CDR3 length equals 14 residues. V was clipped by 6 bases and J by 7 bases, with 16 bases between them. The germline V gene has CDR1 MDHEN and CDR2 SYDVKM. The CDR3 loop reads CASSLGARRNEQFF. CDR3 bases: TGTGCCAGCAGCTTGGGGGCGAGGAGGAATGAGCAGTTCTTC. Complete variable domain (other parts from reference TRBV28 and TRBJ2-1): DVKVTQSSRYLVKRTGEKVFLECVQDMDHENMFWYRQDPGLGLRLIYFSYDVKMKEKGDIPEGYSVSREKKERFSLILESASTNQTSMYLCASSLGARRNEQFFGPGTRLTVL.

This clonotype has only a few counts. This sequence joins TRBV20-1 and TRBJ2-1; D perhaps matches TRBD2 (7 bases). Trimming left V 6 bases short and J 4 bases short, with 16 bases between. Germline lookup yields CDR1 DFQATT and CDR2 SNEGSKA (reference sequence). There are 14 residues in the CDR3. The CDR3 nucleotides read TGCAGTGCAGAGGTAGGGGGGGATTACAATGAGCAGTTCTTC. It encodes CSAEVGGDYNEQFF.